What follows are 19 T cell receptor beta chains derived from one specimen sequenced in a study of blood T cell repertoires in COVID-19. Method: immunoSEQ multiplex PCR; TCRdb's copy keeps in-frame clones and lacks some. The sample holds 200,000 to 250,000 clones; approximately 83% are singletons and the top ten take around 4%. The sequenced material came from PBMCs or T cells enriched from blood (not recorded which). These receptors all stem from a middle-aged woman with acute COVID-19.

The chain is built from TRBV27 and TRBJ2-7, with D possibly being TRBD2 (5 bases). The CDR3 totals 15 residues. V dropped 3 bases and J dropped 0 bases, with 12 bases sitting between them. The germline V gene encodes CDR1 MNHEY and CDR2 SMNVEV (reference sequence). The CDR3 DNA sequence: TGTGCCAGCAGTTTTAACGGACTTAACTCCTACGAGCAGTACTTC. Translating gives CASSFNGLNSYEQYF.

There are a few counts of this clone. The chain uses TRBV2 and TRBJ1-1, with D uncertain. This CDR3 spans 13 amino acids. The germline V gene encodes CDR1 SNHLY and CDR2 FYNNEI. V dropped 3 bases and J dropped 7 bases, with 12 bases sitting between them. For the CDR3, the DNA is TGTGCCAGCAGTGATGGCACAGTGCATGAAGCTTTCTTT. Translating it yields CASSDGTVHEAFF.

The V call is TRBV4-1, the J call TRBJ2-2; 10 nucleotides align to TRBD2. V shed 0 bases and J 5 bases; nucleotides not matched to a gene: 9. CDR3 length: 18 amino acids. Germline V lookup: CDR1 MGHRA, CDR2 YSYEKL. Written as DNA, the CDR3 is TGCGCCAGCAGCCAAGATCTGGGCCTAGCGGGAGCAACCGGGGAGCTGTTTTTT. This sequence encodes CASSQDLGLAGATGELFF.

The chain combines TRBV9 with TRBJ2-7; 8 nucleotides align to TRBD2. The V and J ends lost 4 bases and 0 bases, in that order; junction bases with no gene match: 9. CDR1 is SGDLS, CDR2 YYNGEE, per germline. CDR3 size: 16 residues. The CDR3 reads CASSPHSGTNSYEQYF. In DNA, the CDR3 is TGTGCCAGCAGCCCACATAGCGGGACTAACTCCTACGAGCAGTACTTC.

The rearrangement uses TRBV3-1 (or the pseudogene TRBV3-2) and TRBJ2-2, with D maybe TRBD1 (5 bases). Per the germline V gene, CDR1 is LGHDT and CDR2 is YNNKEL (reference sequence). V lost 6 bases and J 4 bases, leaving 9 bases between the germline ends. CDR3 size: 13 residues. The CDR3, as DNA: TGTGCCAGCAGACACGACAGCACCGGGGAGCTGTTTTTT. As protein: CASRHDSTGELFF.

J is TRBJ2-7 and V is TRBV2; D remains ambiguous. The length of the CDR3 is 11 residues. Between the trimmed V and J ends, which lost 8 bases and 1 base, there was a span of 6 bases. Germline CDR1 and CDR2: SNHLY and FYNNEI. The CDR3 DNA sequence: TGTGCCAGCGGCTCGTCCTACGAGCAGTACTTC. Encoded protein: CASGSSYEQYF.

The V call is TRBV3-1 (or the pseudogene TRBV3-2), the J call TRBJ2-1; 10 nucleotides match TRBD2. V lost 7 bases, J lost 7 bases, and 1 base stayed unmatched. Germline CDR1 reads LGHDT; CDR2 reads YNNKEL (reference sequence). The CDR3 spans 12 residues. CDR3 nucleotides: TGTGCCAGCAATAGCGGGAGGAATGAGCAGTTCTTC. Residues: CASNSGRNEQFF.

The chain recombines TRBV28 with TRBJ1-2, with 10 nucleotides matching TRBD1. Losses at the gene ends were 6 bases for V and 3 bases for J; bases not matched to a gene: 13. CDR3 length: 17 amino acids. CDR1 is MDHEN and CDR2 is SYDVKM in the germline V gene. The CDR3 DNA is TGTGCCAGCAGCCTCCTGCGGGACAGGGGAGAAGACTATGGCTACACCTTC. This gives the protein CASSLLRDRGEDYGYTF.

V usage is TRBV27 and J usage is TRBJ1-2; D is unclear. The V and J ends lost 1 base and 5 bases respectively, with 8 bases between them. The CDR3 has 13 amino acids. Germline lookup yields CDR1 MNHEY and CDR2 SMNVEV (reference sequence). Written as DNA, the CDR3 is TGTGCCAGCAGTTTATTTGCCGGGTATGGCTACACCTTC. It translates to CASSLFAGYGYTF.

The chain is built from TRBV9 and TRBJ2-1, with D maybe TRBD1 (5 bases). Germline values: CDR1 SGDLS, CDR2 YYNGEE. The V end was cut by 0 bases, the J end by 6 bases, with 10 bases between. The CDR3 is 14 amino acids. The CDR3 nucleotides are TGTGCCAGCAGCGTAGGTGGCAGGGTCAATGAGCAGTTCTTC. Its protein product is CASSVGGRVNEQFF.

This chain connects TRBV28 to TRBJ2-3; 8 nucleotides align to TRBD2. The germline gives CDR1 MDHEN, CDR2 SYDVKM. CDR3 size: 16 residues. V trimming: 6 bases; J trimming: 1 base; junction bases outside the gene matches: 9. The CDR3 DNA follows: TGTGCCAGCAGCTCAGCCCCGGGACTAGGCACAGATACGCAGTATTTT. It codes for CASSSAPGLGTDTQYF. Full variable domain (missing parts from reference TRBV28 and TRBJ2-3): DVKVTQSSRYLVKRTGEKVFLECVQDMDHENMFWYRQDPGLGLRLIYFSYDVKMKEKGDIPEGYSVSREKKERFSLILESASTNQTSMYLCASSSAPGLGTDTQYFGPGTRLTVL.

The J gene is TRBJ1-5, the V gene TRBV27; unclear D gene. CDR3 length equals 18 residues. Looked up from germline, CDR1 is MNHEY and CDR2 is SMNVEV (reference sequence). Trimming removed 0 bases from V and 1 base from J, with 16 bases in between. The DNA of the CDR3 is TGTGCCAGCAGTTTATCGACGGCCGGGTCACCAAGCAATCAGCCCCAGCATTTT. It codes for CASSLSTAGSPSNQPQHF.

V and J are TRBV21-1 and TRBJ2-7; the table's D gene call, TRBD1, was not cross checked with the DNA. TRBV21-1 is a documented pseudogene. The CDR3 is 14 amino acids. The CDR3 is CASHPQGKTYEQYF. The CDR3 coding sequence is TGTGCCAGCCATCCACAGGGGAAAACCTACGAGCAGTACTTC.

The chain couples TRBV6-5 to TRBJ2-7, with 9 bases aligning to TRBD2. The V gene end was trimmed by 2 bases and the J gene end by 7 bases; junction bases not matched to a gene: 9. The CDR3 sequence is 15 residues long. Germline-derived CDR1 and CDR2 are MNHEY and SVGAGI. The CDR3 region is CASSYGRGRAGEQYF. The CDR3 nucleotides are TGTGCCAGCAGTTACGGTCGCGGGAGGGCCGGGGAGCAGTACTTC.

The V and J genes are TRBV5-6 and TRBJ2-7, with a possible D match to TRBD2 (6 bases). Per germline, CDR1 SGHDT and CDR2 YYEEEE. Deletions cut 0 bases from V and 2 bases from J, with 15 bases between. The CDR3 runs 16 residues. The CDR3 loop is CASSLAGSGRTYEQYF. CDR3 in DNA: TGTGCCAGCAGCTTGGCCGGTAGCGGCCGTACCTACGAGCAGTACTTC.

The chain couples TRBV27 to TRBJ1-5, with TRBD1 as a possible D gene (6 bases). The CDR3 covers 14 residues. Germline V gene sequence: CDR1 MNHEY, CDR2 SMNVEV (reference sequence). Trimming removed 6 bases at V and 0 bases at J, with 9 bases between. CDR3 coding DNA: TGTGCCAGCAGCCAGGGGTCTAGCAATCAGCCCCAGCATTTT. It is translated as CASSQGSSNQPQHF.

The rearrangement uses TRBV4-1 and TRBJ2-2; 9 bases line up with TRBD1. CDR3 length equals 15 residues. CDR1 MGHRA and CDR2 YSYEKL come from the germline V gene. Trimming removed 3 bases from V and 4 bases from J; junction bases left unmatched: 3. This CDR3 is CASSQGQGGTGELFF. Written as DNA, the CDR3 is TGCGCCAGCAGCCAGGGACAGGGTGGCACCGGGGAGCTGTTTTTT.

V gene TRBV7-9 combines with J gene TRBJ1-1, with D possibly TRBD1 on 5 matching bases. V was pared by 5 bases and J by 3 bases, with 19 bases between. CDR1 SEHNR and CDR2 FQNEAQ come from the germline V gene (reference sequence). The CDR3 contains 16 residues. CDR3 sequence (DNA): TGTGCCAGCAGCCCCGCCGTGGGTAGGGGCTACACTGAAGCTTTCTTT. Translated: CASSPAVGRGYTEAFF.

In DNA, the CDR3 is TGTGCCAGCAGTTACCTAGCCTACTACGAGCAGTACTTC. Its protein is CASSYLAYYEQYF. The chain is built from TRBV6-5 and TRBJ2-7; weak D call: TRBD2 (5 bases). In germline, CDR1 is MNHEY, CDR2 SVGAGI. This CDR3 contains 13 residues. V lost 2 bases and J 3 bases, leaving 8 bases between the germline ends.